The 25 T cell receptor beta chains in this list originate from one sample, sequenced in a study of blood T cell repertoires in COVID-19. Data came from immunoSEQ multiplex PCR; TCRdb stores just in-frame clones and leaves some out. Of about 330,000 clones in the sample, roughly 90% are singletons; the top ten hold around a sixth. Sequencing was done on a sample of PBMCs or T cells enriched from blood (not recorded which). Receptors originate from a woman in her twenties or thirties who had recovered from COVID-19.

The V and J genes are TRBV4-2 and TRBJ2-3; 8 bases match TRBD1. The J segment lost 0 bases and the V segment lost 4 bases, leaving 3 bases of the junction unmatched. The germline V gene encodes CDR1 LGHNA and CDR2 YNFKEQ. The CDR3 covers 15 residues. The CDR3 DNA sequence: TGTGCCAGCAGCCCAGGGGGCGGTAGCACAGATACGCAGTATTTT. It yields the protein CASSPGGGSTDTQYF.

V usage is TRBV7-9 and J usage is TRBJ2-7; unclear D gene. Trimming stripped 5 bases from V and 0 bases from J, with 11 bases between. Germline CDR1 reads SEHNR; CDR2 reads FQNEAQ (reference sequence). CDR3 length equals 14 residues. The CDR3, as DNA: TGTGCCAGCAGCCCGCCTTCGGGCTCCTACGAGCAGTACTTC. Translated: CASSPPSGSYEQYF.

The chain uses TRBV28 and TRBJ1-5; TRBD1 might be the D (6 bases). Germline CDR1 reads MDHEN; CDR2 reads SYDVKM. Trimming left V 2 bases short and J 7 bases short, with 9 bases between. This CDR3 has 13 amino acids. Here the CDR3 DNA reads TGTGCCAGCAGTTTACAGGGACACCAGCCCCAGCATTTT. This translates into CASSLQGHQPQHF.

In the case of this clone: Other DNA sequences in the sample encode the same CDR3. The chain joins TRBV28 to TRBJ1-5; D remains unclear. Germline V CDR1 and CDR2: MDHEN, SYDVKM. The CDR3 contains 11 residues. The germline V and J ends were trimmed by 2 bases and 7 bases, with 3 bases remaining between them. CDR3 nucleotides: TGTGCCAGCAGTTTACGGCAGCCCCAGCATTTT. It codes for CASSLRQPQHF.

The genes are TRBV9 and TRBJ1-6, with D uncertain. Germline V CDR1 and CDR2: SGDLS, YYNGEE. V was shortened by 2 bases and J by 7 bases, with 10 bases between the two germline ends. CDR3 size: 14 residues. The CDR3 sequence: CASSVLGRNSPLHF. The DNA for the CDR3 is TGTGCCAGCAGCGTGTTGGGCAGGAATTCACCCCTCCACTTT.

The chain is built from TRBV4-2 and TRBJ2-1; TRBD2 aligns across 11 bases. Per the germline V gene, CDR1 is LGHNA and CDR2 is YNFKEQ. Germline trimming cut 1 base from V and 9 bases from J; bases unmatched to any gene: 20. CDR3 length equals 20 residues. Here the CDR3 DNA reads TGTGCCAGCAGCCAAGTAGCGGGAGGGCCGGGGTACGCGGAAGGTACTGAGCAGTTCTTC. Amino acid sequence: CASSQVAGGPGYAEGTEQFF.

This sequence joins TRBV5-4 and TRBJ2-5; 7 bases match TRBD1. With V trimmed by 4 bases and J by 5 bases, 11 bases remained unmatched. Germline-derived CDR1 and CDR2 are SGHNT and YYREEE (reference sequence). This CDR3 is 15 amino acids long. CDR3: CASSPRTGLSETQYF. The CDR3 DNA follows: TGTGCCAGCAGCCCCAGGACAGGTTTGTCGGAGACCCAGTACTTC.

The chain joins TRBV5-6 to TRBJ2-7; weak D call: TRBD2 (6 bases). Germline assignment: CDR1 SGHDT and CDR2 YYEEEE. The CDR3 consists of 14 residues. Trimming left V 2 bases short and J 3 bases short, with 12 bases between. The CDR3 is CASSFGGGFYEQYF. As DNA, the CDR3 is TGTGCCAGCAGCTTTGGTGGGGGGTTCTACGAGCAGTACTTC.

J is TRBJ1-5 and V is TRBV5-4, with 8 bases aligning to TRBD1. This CDR3 spans 14 amino acids. Germline V gene lookup returns CDR1 SGHNT and CDR2 YYREEE (reference sequence). V trimming: 4 bases; J trimming: 5 bases; junction bases outside the gene matches: 5. This CDR3 is CASSRGQGYQPQHF. In nucleotides, the CDR3 is TGTGCCAGCAGCAGAGGACAGGGATATCAGCCCCAGCATTTT.

The chain employs TRBV5-1 and TRBJ1-1; the D is unclear. This CDR3 comprises 12 residues. Germline V CDR1 and CDR2: SGHRS, YFSETQ. V lost 4 bases, J lost 10 bases, and 14 bases lay in between. The CDR3 reads CASSPGPRGAFF. The CDR3 coding sequence is TGCGCCAGCAGCCCTGGACCCCGGGGAGCTTTCTTT.

The chain recombines TRBV14 with TRBJ2-2, with 7 bases that match TRBD2. V was clipped by 4 bases and J by 2 bases; unmatched bases: 13. The germline V gene has CDR1 SGHDN and CDR2 FVKESK. The CDR3 has 18 amino acids. The CDR3 DNA is TGTGCCAGCAGCCCACGAGGGAGCGGGACCGTCAACACCGGGGAGCTGTTTTTT. Translating gives CASSPRGSGTVNTGELFF.

This clone appeared once. J is TRBJ1-4 and V is TRBV5-5; D gene uncertain. The CDR3 loop spans 15 amino acids. The V end lost 0 bases, the J end lost 5 bases, and 11 bases lay between the germline ends. Per the germline V gene, CDR1 is SGHKS and CDR2 is YYEKEE (reference sequence). CDR3 nucleotide sequence: TGTGCCAGCAGCTTGGGGCTGTATTCGAATGAAAAACTGTTTTTT. This translates into CASSLGLYSNEKLFF.

The V and J genes are TRBV11-3 and TRBJ1-1; D might be TRBD1 (6 bases). Germline lookup yields CDR1 SGHNT and CDR2 YENEEA. CDR3 length equals 15 residues. Trimming cost V 5 bases and J 0 bases, with 13 bases left between them. The CDR3 nucleotides read TGTGCCAGCAGCAGCCGGGACAAAGTGAACACTGAAGCTTTCTTT. Residues: CASSSRDKVNTEAFF. Variable domain in full (rest from reference TRBV11-3 and TRBJ1-1): EAGVVQSPRYKIIEKKQPVAFWCNPISGHNTLYWYLQNLGQGPELLIRYENEEAVDDSQLPKDRFSAERLKGVDSTLKIQPAELGDSAVYLCASSSRDKVNTEAFFGQGTRLTVV.

The chain links TRBV6-2 or TRBV6-3 to TRBJ2-2, with 15 bases aligning to TRBD2. CDR1 is MNHEY and CDR2 is SVGEGT in the germline V gene. Trimming cost V 7 bases and J 4 bases; bases outside gene matches: 10. The CDR3 contains 18 residues. The chain's CDR3 is CASIPGTSGRSITGELFF. The CDR3 region has the DNA TGTGCCAGCATCCCAGGGACTAGCGGGAGGAGCATCACCGGGGAGCTGTTTTTT.

In DNA form, the CDR3 reads TGCGCCAGCAGCCACGAAGGGGGCTATGGCTACACCTTC. Amino acid sequence: CASSHEGGYGYTF. This rearrangement joins TRBV4-3 to TRBJ1-2, with a tentative D call TRBD1 (6 bases). Trimming pared 3 bases from V and 4 bases from J, leaving 9 bases between. Germline CDR1 reads LGHNA; CDR2 reads YSLEER. The CDR3 loop spans 13 amino acids.

The chain recombines TRBV7-3 with TRBJ2-7; 12 bases fit TRBD2. Germline V gives CDR1 SGHTA, CDR2 FQGTGA. V gave up 5 bases and J gave up 3 bases; unmatched junction bases: 8. The CDR3 has 16 residues. CDR3 loop: CASSQGTSGLGYEQYF. CDR3 nucleotides: TGTGCCAGCAGCCAAGGGACTAGCGGGCTCGGCTACGAGCAGTACTTC. The full variable domain, in which reference TRBV7-3 and TRBJ2-7 provide the parts outside the CDR3, is GAGVSQTPSNKVTEKGKYVELRCDPISGHTALYWYRQSLGQGPEFLIYFQGTGAADDSGLPNDRFFAVRPEGSVSTLKIQRTERGDSAVYLCASSQGTSGLGYEQYFGPGTRLTVT.

The rearrangement joins TRBV7-9 to TRBJ1-2, with a tentative D call TRBD1 (5 bases). CDR1 SEHNR and CDR2 FQNEAQ come from the germline V gene (reference sequence). Trimming left V 5 bases short and J 8 bases short, with 12 bases between. The CDR3 covers 12 residues. The CDR3 here is CASSIPGFGYTF. Written as DNA, the CDR3 is TGTGCCAGCAGCATTCCAGGGTTCGGCTACACCTTC.

J is TRBJ2-7 and V is TRBV10-3; the match to TRBD1 covers 7 bases. V was clipped by 3 bases and J by 3 bases; unmatched bases: 5. The length of the CDR3 is 14 residues. Germline CDR1 is ENHRY and CDR2 is SYGVKD. This CDR3 is CAISDQRTGYEQYF. Here the CDR3 DNA reads TGTGCCATCAGTGATCAGAGGACAGGCTACGAGCAGTACTTC.

A single count supports this clone. The rearrangement joins TRBV7-6 to TRBJ1-5; TRBD1 agrees at 7 bases. This CDR3 region has 13 residues. V lost 5 bases, J lost 3 bases, and 1 base stayed unmatched. Germline CDR1 SGHVS, CDR2 FNYEAQ. The chain's CDR3 is CASSTGVNQPQHF. The CDR3 DNA follows: TGTGCCAGCAGCACAGGGGTCAATCAGCCCCAGCATTTT.

The rearrangement uses TRBV7-2 and TRBJ2-2; 10 positions agree with TRBD2. CDR3 size: 14 residues. Germline trimming cut 6 bases from V and 6 bases from J; bases unmatched to any gene: 4. Looked up from germline, CDR1 is SGHTA and CDR2 is FQGNSA. The CDR3 sequence is CASRESGRAGELFF. In DNA, the CDR3 is TGTGCCAGCAGGGAAAGCGGGAGGGCCGGGGAGCTGTTTTTT.

This chain links TRBV5-1 with TRBJ2-5; 9 bases are a match to TRBD2. Trimming removed 4 bases from V and 4 bases from J; junction bases left unmatched: 5. CDR3 size: 14 residues. Germline CDR1 reads SGHRS; CDR2 reads YFSETQ. CDR3 sequence reads: CASSLQTSGETQYF. The CDR3, as DNA: TGCGCCAGCAGCCTACAGACTAGCGGAGAGACCCAGTACTTC. Supplemented by reference TRBV5-1 and TRBJ2-5, the full variable domain reads KAGVTQTPRYLIKTRGQQVTLSCSPISGHRSVSWYQQTPGQGLQFLFEYFSETQRNKGNFPGRFSGRQFSNSRSEMNVSTLELGDSALYLCASSLQTSGETQYFGPGTRLLVL.

V gene TRBV18 combines with J gene TRBJ2-7; TRBD1 might be the D (6 bases). There are 13 residues in the CDR3. V was trimmed by 0 bases and J by 10 bases, leaving 13 bases between them. Germline CDR1 and CDR2: KGHSH and LQKENI. CDR3 region: CASSPPEGDGQYF. CDR3 coding DNA: TGTGCCAGCTCACCACCAGAGGGGGACGGCCAGTACTTC.

The chain's CDR3 is CASSYAMTGRYGYTF. The CDR3 nucleotides are TGTGCCAGCAGTTACGCGATGACAGGCCGCTATGGCTACACCTTC. This chain joins TRBV6-5 and TRBJ1-2, with a weak D call TRBD1 (6 bases). There are 15 residues in the CDR3. CDR1 is MNHEY, CDR2 SVGAGI, per germline. V was clipped by 2 bases and J by 4 bases, with 14 bases between them.

The CDR3 DNA reads TGTGCCAGCAGCTCGGGTCCGGGTAGCAATCAGCCCCAGCATTTT. It is translated as CASSSGPGSNQPQHF. The J gene is TRBJ1-5, the V gene TRBV7-9; D not certain. CDR3 length equals 15 residues. Deletions cut 4 bases from V and 0 bases from J, with 10 bases between. CDR1 is SEHNR and CDR2 is FQNEAQ in the germline V gene (reference sequence).

This rearrangement joins TRBV7-9 to TRBJ1-2; 9 positions match TRBD1. Trimming took 5 bases from V and 4 from J; bases not matched to a gene: 8. The CDR3 covers 15 residues. Germline CDR1 and CDR2: SEHNR and FQNEAQ (reference sequence). CDR3 loop: CASSPRTGVSYGYTF. Here the CDR3 DNA reads TGTGCCAGCAGCCCCCGGACAGGGGTGAGCTATGGCTACACCTTC.